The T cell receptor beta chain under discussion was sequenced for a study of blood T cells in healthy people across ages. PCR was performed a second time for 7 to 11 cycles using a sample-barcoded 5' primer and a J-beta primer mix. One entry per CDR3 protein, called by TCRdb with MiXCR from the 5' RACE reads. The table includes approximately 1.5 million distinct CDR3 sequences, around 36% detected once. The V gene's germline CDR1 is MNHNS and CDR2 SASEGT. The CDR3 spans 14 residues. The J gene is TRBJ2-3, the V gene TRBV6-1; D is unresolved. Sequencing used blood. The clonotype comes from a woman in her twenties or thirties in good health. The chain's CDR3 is CASSRGVSTDTQYF. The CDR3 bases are TGTGCTAGCTCGCGTGGGGTCAGCACAGATACGCAGTATTTT.